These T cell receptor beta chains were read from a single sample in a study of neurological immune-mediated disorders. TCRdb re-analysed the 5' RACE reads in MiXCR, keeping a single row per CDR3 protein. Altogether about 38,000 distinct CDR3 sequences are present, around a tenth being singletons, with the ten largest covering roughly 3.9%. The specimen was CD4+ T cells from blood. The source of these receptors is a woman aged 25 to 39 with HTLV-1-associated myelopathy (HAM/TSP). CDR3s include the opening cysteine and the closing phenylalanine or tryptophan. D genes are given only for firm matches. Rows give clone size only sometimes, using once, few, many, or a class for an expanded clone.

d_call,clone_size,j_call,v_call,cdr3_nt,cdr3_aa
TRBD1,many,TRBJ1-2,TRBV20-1,TGCAGTGCTAAGCTACAGGGGAACTATGGCTACACCTTC,CSAKLQGNYGYTF
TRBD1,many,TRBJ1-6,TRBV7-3,TGTGCCAGCAGCTTCCGACAGGGCGGCACCCTCCACTTT,CASSFRQGGTLHF
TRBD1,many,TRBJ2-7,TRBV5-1,TGCGCCAGCAGCTTGGACGGACAGGGGGCAGGAGAGCAGTACTTC,CASSLDGQGAGEQYF
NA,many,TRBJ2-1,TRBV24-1,TGTGCCACCAGTGATTCGACTCTCGAGACTTACAATGAGCAGTTCTTC,CATSDSTLETYNEQFF
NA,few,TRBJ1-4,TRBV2,TGTGCCAGCAGTGAAGGGGCGGGGGAAAAACTGTTTTTT,CASSEGAGEKLFF
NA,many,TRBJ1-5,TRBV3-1,TGTGCCAGCAGCCAAGGGCGGTTAGGGCAGCCCCAGCATTTT,CASSQGRLGQPQHF
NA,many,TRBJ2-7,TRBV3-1,TGTGCCAGCAGAAAAACTACAACAGGGGCGGGGGAGCAGTACTTC,CASRKTTTGAGEQYF
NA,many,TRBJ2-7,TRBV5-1,TGCGCCAGCAGCCTTTCCTTAGAGTACGAGCAGTACTTC,CASSLSLEYEQYF
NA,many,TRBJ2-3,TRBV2,TGTGCCAGCGGCGGAGGGGCAGGGGATACGCAGTATTTT,CASGGGAGDTQYF
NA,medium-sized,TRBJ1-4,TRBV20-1,TGCAGTGCGAGCCTCTTTATGGGGTCTAATGAAAAACTGTTTTTT,CSASLFMGSNEKLFF
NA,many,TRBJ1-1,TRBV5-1,TGCGCCAGCAGCTTTCTTTCCGGGGGACGTACTGAAGCTTTCTTT,CASSFLSGGRTEAFF
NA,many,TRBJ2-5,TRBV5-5,TGTGCCAGCAGCTTGACCTCCTCCCAAGAGACCCAGTACTTC,CASSLTSSQETQYF
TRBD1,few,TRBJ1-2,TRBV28,TGTGCCAGCAGCTCTACAGGGGGCGGCTACACCTTC,CASSSTGGGYTF
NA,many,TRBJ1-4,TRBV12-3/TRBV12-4,TGTGCCAGCAGTTTCCGTGAGAATGAAAAACTGTTTTTT,CASSFRENEKLFF
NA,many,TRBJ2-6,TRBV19,TGTGCCAGTAGTATCTTGCAGGGGCACTCTGGGGCCAACGTCCTGACTTTC,CASSILQGHSGANVLTF
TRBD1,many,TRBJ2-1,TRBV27,TGTGCCAGCAGTTTATGGACCCCGGGACAGGGATACAATGAGCAGTTCTTC,CASSLWTPGQGYNEQFF
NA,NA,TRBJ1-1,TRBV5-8,TGTGCCAGCAGCTTGCCCATCACTGAAGCTTTCTTT,CASSLPITEAFF
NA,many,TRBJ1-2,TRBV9,TGTGCCAGCAGCGTGGCAGCCCAACCGGACTATGGCTACACCTTC,CASSVAAQPDYGYTF
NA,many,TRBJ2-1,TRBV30,TGTGCCTGGAGTTCTGGCCACGGGGCCAATGAGCAGTTCTTC,CAWSSGHGANEQFF
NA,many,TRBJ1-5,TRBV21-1,TGTGCCAGCAGCAAAGCCCGGTGTGTAGGGTCCAACAATCAGCCCCAGCATTTT,CASSKARCVGSNNQPQHF
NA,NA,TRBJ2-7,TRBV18,TGTGCCAGCTCACCAGAAGCCGGGACGTACTACGGGGAGCAGTACTTC,CASSPEAGTYYGEQYF
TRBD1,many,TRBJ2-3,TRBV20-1,TGCAGTGCTAGAGTTCCGGGACAGCCGATCACAGATACGCAGTATTTT,CSARVPGQPITDTQYF
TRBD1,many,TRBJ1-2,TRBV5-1,TGCGCCAGCAGCTTGGTCACTCCGGGACAGAACTCTAACTATGGCTACACCTTC,CASSLVTPGQNSNYGYTF
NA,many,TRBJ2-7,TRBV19,TGTGCCAGTAGTTCAGCGGCCGGGACCCAGGGGACCTTC,CASSSAAGTQGTF
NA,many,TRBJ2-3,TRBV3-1,TGTGCCAGCAGCCAAGGAAAGCTAGCCCCCACAGATACGCAGTATTTT,CASSQGKLAPTDTQYF
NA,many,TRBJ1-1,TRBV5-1,TGCGCCAGCAACCCGGCCAGGGCTTCGGGTGAAGCTTTCTTT,CASNPARASGEAFF
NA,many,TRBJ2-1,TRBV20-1,TGCAGTGCTAGCTCGGGCAGTAGACTCAACAATGAGCAGTTCTTC,CSASSGSRLNNEQFF
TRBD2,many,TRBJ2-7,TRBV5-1,TGCGCCAGCAGCTTCACTACTAGCGGGGATTACGAGCAGTACTTC,CASSFTTSGDYEQYF
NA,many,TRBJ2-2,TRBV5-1,TGCGCCAGCAGTCCAGTTAACACCGGGGAGCTGTTTTTT,CASSPVNTGELFF
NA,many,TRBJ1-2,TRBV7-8,TGTGCCAGCAGCTTGGGTACAGGGTATTATGGCTACACCTTC,CASSLGTGYYGYTF
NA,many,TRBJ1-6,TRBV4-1,TGCGCCAGCAGCCAACTAGGGGCGGTGAATTCACCCCTCCACTTT,CASSQLGAVNSPLHF
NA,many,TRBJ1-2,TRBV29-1,TGCAGCGTTCCACAGGGAAGGGGCTACACCTTC,CSVPQGRGYTF
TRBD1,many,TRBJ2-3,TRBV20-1,TGCAGTGCCAAGGACAGGGGGTATTTAGATACGCAGTATTTT,CSAKDRGYLDTQYF
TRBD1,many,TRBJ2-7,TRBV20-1,TGCAGTGTTGCCACAGGGGAGACCCTCTACGAGCAGTACTTC,CSVATGETLYEQYF
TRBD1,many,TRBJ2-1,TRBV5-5,TGTGCCAGCAGCTATACCGCCGGGACAGGGGGGAATGAGCAGTTCTTC,CASSYTAGTGGNEQFF
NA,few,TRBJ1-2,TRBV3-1,TGTGCCAGCAGCCAAGATTTCAGGGCTACTAACTATGGCTACACCTTC,CASSQDFRATNYGYTF
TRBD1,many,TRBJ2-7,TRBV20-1,TGCAGTGCTCCCGGGACAGGGGGTTACGAGCAGTACTTC,CSAPGTGGYEQYF
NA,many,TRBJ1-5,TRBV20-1,TGCAGTGCTAGAGATTTATCCAATCAGCCCCAGCATTTT,CSARDLSNQPQHF
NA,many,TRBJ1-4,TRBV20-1,TGCAGTGCTAGATTATCGACAGGCCCTAATGAAAAACTGTTTTTT,CSARLSTGPNEKLFF
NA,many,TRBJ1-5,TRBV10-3,TGTGCCATCAGTGAGGGAGAACAGCCCCAGCATTTT,CAISEGEQPQHF
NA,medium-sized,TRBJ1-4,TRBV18,TGTGCCAGCTCACCACAGGGAAATAATGAAAAACTGTTTTTT,CASSPQGNNEKLFF
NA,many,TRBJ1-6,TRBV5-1,TGCGCCAGCAGCTTGGAAGCCCAAGTGCATTCACCCCTCCACTTT,CASSLEAQVHSPLHF
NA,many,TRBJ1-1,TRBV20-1,TGCAGTGCTAACTCTAGGTTTGACGCTTTCTTT,CSANSRFDAFF
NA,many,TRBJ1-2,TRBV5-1,TGCGCCAGCAGCTCTGAACCCAACTATGGCTACACCTTC,CASSSEPNYGYTF
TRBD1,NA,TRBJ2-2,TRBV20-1,TGCAGTGCTAGAGATCTTCGCTCAGGGGGTAACACCGGGAAGATGTTTTTT,CSARDLRSGGNTGKMFF
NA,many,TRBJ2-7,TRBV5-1,TGCGCCAGCAGCCCGGGACATTCCTACGAGCAGTACTTC,CASSPGHSYEQYF
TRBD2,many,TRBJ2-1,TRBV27,TGTGCCAGCAGTTTATCGCGGACTAGCGGGGGCCCACGCGGTGAGCAGTTCTTC,CASSLSRTSGGPRGEQFF
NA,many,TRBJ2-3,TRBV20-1,TGCAGTGCTACTGCCCTTGGGTATACGCAGTATTTT,CSATALGYTQYF
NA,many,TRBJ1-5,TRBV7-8,TGTGCCAGCAGCTTAGCGCAACAGGGTTTATATCAGCCCCAGCATTTT,CASSLAQQGLYQPQHF
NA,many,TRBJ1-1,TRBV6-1,TGTGCCAGCACACGGGGAAACACTGAAGCTTTCTTT,CASTRGNTEAFF
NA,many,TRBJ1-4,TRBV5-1,TGCGCCAGCAGCTTGGCCGGGGGAACGGAGGGGGAAAAACTGTTTTTT,CASSLAGGTEGEKLFF
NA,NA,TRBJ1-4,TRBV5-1,NA,CASSFYICSASGVQQGRNEKLFF
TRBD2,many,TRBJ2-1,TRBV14,TGTGCCAGCAGCCCAGACCCGGCCTCTACGGGGGGGCAGTTCTTC,CASSPDPASTGGQFF
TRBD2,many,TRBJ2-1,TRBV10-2,TGCGCCAGCAGTCTCAGCGGGGGCCCGTACAATGAGCAGTTCTTC,CASSLSGGPYNEQFF
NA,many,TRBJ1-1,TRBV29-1,TGCAGCGTTGAACCCTCCCTAGGCGCCATGAACACTGAAGCTTTCTTT,CSVEPSLGAMNTEAFF
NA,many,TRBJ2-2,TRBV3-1,TGTGCCAGCAGCCTGATAACCGGGGAGCTGTTTTTT,CASSLITGELFF
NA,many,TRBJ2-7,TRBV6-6,TGTGCCAGCAGTTACATGATAGGGGGCGAGCAGTACTTC,CASSYMIGGEQYF
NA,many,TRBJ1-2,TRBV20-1,TGCAGTGCTAGAGTCCAGGGAATGAATGGCTACACCTTC,CSARVQGMNGYTF
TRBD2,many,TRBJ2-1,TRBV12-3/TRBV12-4,TGTGCCAGCGGACTTCGGACTAGCCCCAATCAGCAGTTCTTC,CASGLRTSPNQQFF
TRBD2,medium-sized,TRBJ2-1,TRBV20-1,TGCAGTGCTAGAGAGGACCCCAGGACTAGCGGATCCTACAATGAGCAGTTCTTC,CSAREDPRTSGSYNEQFF